This TCR beta chain was found in a study of cytomegalovirus exposure and HLA in healthy donors. Study-level background: Per a later analysis, the 666 first-cohort and 110 or so validation repertoires shared one platform.

TCRdb's copy holds only in-frame clones and misses some; the assay was immunoSEQ multiplex PCR. Counted here are fewer than 150,000 clones, around 88% occurring once; the ten biggest clones make up roughly 7.7%. Deletions cut 2 bases from V and 4 bases from J, with 6 bases between. This CDR3 has 13 amino acids. Germline CDR1 MDHEN, CDR2 SYDVKM. Regarding the study as a whole: Most TCR sequences showed up rarely, but some public TCRs showed up in many donors.

About this clone: The antigen remains undetermined.

Sequencing was carried out using PBMCs. This TCR derives from a woman in her late teens or twenties in good health and CMV-seropositive. This rearrangement joins TRBV28 to TRBJ2-1; tentative D call: TRBD1 (6 bases). In DNA, the CDR3 is TGTGCCAGCAGTTTACAGGGGTACAATGAGCAGTTCTTC. It yields the protein CASSLQGYNEQFF. The full variable domain, rest sourced from reference TRBV28 and TRBJ2-1, is DVKVTQSSRYLVKRTGEKVFLECVQDMDHENMFWYRQDPGLGLRLIYFSYDVKMKEKGDIPEGYSVSREKKERFSLILESASTNQTSMYLCASSLQGYNEQFFGPGTRLTVL.